The TCR beta chain under discussion was sequenced for a study of blood T cell repertoires in COVID-19. This CDR3 has 13 residues. Germline CDR1 is SGHTA and CDR2 is FQGNSA. With 5 bases removed from V and 2 bases from J, the gap between germline ends came to 9 bases. This clone was seen a handful of times. Other DNA sequences in the same sample also yield this CDR3. Using immunoSEQ multiplex PCR, the repertoire was profiled, and TCRdb retains in-frame clones only, with some absent. The sample has approximately 170,000 clones; roughly nine tenths are singletons. This TCR derives from a woman aged 60-75 years with COVID-19, enrolled during active disease. Sequenced material: peripheral blood. The chain uses TRBV7-2 and TRBJ1-2; the D gene is possibly TRBD1 (6 bases). CDR3 nucleotides: TGTGCCAGCAGCCCTCAGGGGAACTATGGCTACACCTTC. Translated: CASSPQGNYGYTF.